The 16 T cell receptor beta chains listed next were all sequenced from one sample in a study of PD-1 blockade in classical Hodgkin lymphoma. With no exception, relapse followed autologous stem cell transplantation in all patients, and brentuximab vedotin exposure varied. Sequencing was performed with immunoSEQ multiplex PCR; in TCRdb, only in-frame clones are kept and a portion is missing. Of 90,000 or so clones listed, about 90% are singletons. Sequenced material: peripheral blood mononuclear cells (PBMCs), taken before the second cycle of nivolumab. These receptors were obtained from a human donor with classical Hodgkin lymphoma.

V is TRBV5-1 and J is TRBJ2-4; D may be TRBD2 (6 bases). The CDR3 has 17 residues. The V and J ends lost 1 base and 0 bases respectively, with 14 bases between them. Germline V CDR1 and CDR2: SGHRS, YFSETQ. The CDR3 DNA follows: TGCGCCAGCAGCTTGTCTGTAGTGGGACTAGCCAAAAACATTCAGTACTTC. Amino acids: CASSLSVVGLAKNIQYF.

This clone came up once. V is TRBV27 and J is TRBJ2-7; no clear D. CDR3 size: 11 residues. Germline CDR1 is MNHEY and CDR2 is SMNVEV (reference sequence). The V and J ends lost 3 bases and 6 bases respectively, with 6 bases between them. DNA for the CDR3: TGTGCCAGCAGTTTCAAATCCGAGCAGTACTTC. It translates to CASSFKSEQYF.

The rearrangement uses TRBV6-4 and TRBJ2-5; D remains ambiguous. The CDR3 runs 17 residues. V lost 7 bases and J 0 bases, leaving 21 bases between the germline ends. Germline CDR1 and CDR2: MRHNA and SNTAGT. In DNA, the CDR3 is TGTGCCAGCATCGTCAAGTCAACTTCCGAGTACCAAGAGACCCAGTACTTC. The encoded protein is CASIVKSTSEYQETQYF.

The chain recombines TRBV2 with TRBJ2-7; TRBD1 matches at 8 bases. J gave up 5 bases and V 6 bases, and 6 bases lay outside the gene matches. The CDR3 contains 13 residues. CDR1 SNHLY and CDR2 FYNNEI come from the germline V gene. The CDR3 bases are TGTGCCAGCAGCGGACAGGGTATCGACGAGCAGTACTTC. This encodes CASSGQGIDEQYF.

The J gene is TRBJ1-5, the V gene TRBV5-1; D might be TRBD1 (6 bases). The CDR3 totals 15 residues. V shed 0 bases and J shed 5 bases, with 12 bases lying between them. Germline V CDR1 and CDR2: SGHRS, YFSETQ. The CDR3: CASSLEGRGHQPQHF. CDR3 sequence (DNA): TGCGCCAGCAGCTTGGAAGGTCGGGGGCATCAGCCCCAGCATTTT.

The V gene is TRBV28, the J gene TRBJ1-1, with D possibly being TRBD1 (6 bases). This CDR3 has 11 residues. Germline loops: CDR1 MDHEN, CDR2 SYDVKM. Trimming left V 7 bases short and J 4 bases short, with 7 bases between. The CDR3, as DNA: TGTGCCAGCAAGGGGGTCACTGAAGCTTTCTTT. This translates into CASKGVTEAFF.

The chain joins TRBV6-5 to TRBJ1-5, with a weak D call TRBD1 (5 bases). Deletions cut 4 bases from V and 7 bases from J, with 8 bases between. Germline lookup yields CDR1 MNHEY and CDR2 SVGAGI. The length of the CDR3 is 12 residues. CDR3 sequence (DNA): TGTGCCAGCAGTTTGGGGGGGCAGCCCCAGCATTTT. Its translation is CASSLGGQPQHF.

This chain joins TRBV6-1 and TRBJ2-1, with 7 bases matching TRBD2. The CDR3 has 14 residues. CDR1 is MNHNS and CDR2 is SASEGT in the germline V gene. V shed 5 bases, J shed 4 bases, and the junction held 5 bases outside the gene matches. CDR3 amino acids: CASSLTGGYNEQFF. The CDR3 DNA follows: TGTGCCAGCAGTTTAACGGGAGGTTACAATGAGCAGTTCTTC.

The chain links TRBV10-2 to TRBJ2-7, with TRBD2 matching over 7 bases. CDR3 length: 17 amino acids. The J segment lost 2 bases and the V segment lost 2 bases, leaving 12 bases of the junction unmatched. Germline V CDR1 and CDR2: WSHSY, SAAADI. CDR3 loop: CASSEQWGGDATYEQYF. The CDR3 bases are TGCGCCAGCAGTGAGCAGTGGGGGGGGGACGCAACCTACGAGCAGTACTTC.

J is TRBJ2-1 and V is TRBV9, with 8 bases lining up with TRBD2. The CDR3 extends over 21 amino acids. Germline V gives CDR1 SGDLS, CDR2 YYNGEE. J gave up 0 bases and V 1 base, and 18 bases lay outside the gene matches. DNA of the CDR3: TGTGCCAGCAGCGTAAGCGAATTCGAGACTAGCGCCACAAGCTCCTACAATGAGCAGTTCTTC. Translation gives CASSVSEFETSATSSYNEQFF.

The CDR3 sequence is CASSVGLGTGEETQYF. CDR3 nucleotides: TGTGCCAGCAGCGTAGGACTTGGGACAGGGGAAGAGACCCAGTACTTC. J is TRBJ2-5 and V is TRBV9; 10 positions match TRBD1. The germline V gene has CDR1 SGDLS and CDR2 YYNGEE. This CDR3 is built from 16 residues. J lost 3 bases, V lost 0 bases, and 5 bases had no gene match.

The CDR3 coding sequence is TGCGCCAGCAGCCCCCCGATGGGGGAAAACGAGCAGTACTTC. As protein: CASSPPMGENEQYF. The V call is TRBV5-1, the J call TRBJ2-7; perhaps D is TRBD1 or TRBD2 (5 bases each). Germline CDR1 is SGHRS and CDR2 is YFSETQ. Between the trimmed V and J ends, which lost 4 bases and 5 bases, there was a span of 16 bases. The CDR3 is 14 amino acids.

This sequence joins TRBV2 and TRBJ1-5; the D gene is possibly TRBD1 (6 bases). This CDR3 is built from 12 residues. Germline V gene sequence: CDR1 SNHLY, CDR2 FYNNEI. Trimming shortened V by 6 bases and J by 6 bases, and 9 bases separated the two germline ends. The CDR3 sequence: CASRVQGQPQHF. Here the CDR3 DNA reads TGTGCCAGCAGGGTACAGGGTCAGCCCCAGCATTTT.

The chain employs TRBV4-2 and TRBJ1-4, with no clear D. The CDR3 is made up of 14 amino acids. The V and J ends lost 4 bases and 4 bases respectively, with 10 bases between them. In germline, CDR1 is LGHNA, CDR2 YNFKEQ. The CDR3 DNA follows: TGTGCCAGCAGCCGAGACTTTAATAATGAAAAACTGTTTTTT. Residues: CASSRDFNNEKLFF.

The chain uses TRBV2 and TRBJ2-5; TRBD1 matches 12 bases. The trim removed 8 bases at V and 5 bases at J, leaving 9 bases unmatched. The germline V gene has CDR1 SNHLY and CDR2 FYNNEI. The CDR3 is 15 amino acids. The CDR3, as DNA: TGTGCCAGCGGGGACAGGGGGCGCGGAGGGGAGACCCAGTACTTC. It yields the protein CASGDRGRGGETQYF.

The chain links TRBV7-3 to TRBJ1-1; unclear D gene. This CDR3 is built from 15 residues. Trimming cost V 2 bases and J 1 base, with 11 bases left between them. Germline V CDR1 and CDR2: SGHTA, FQGTGA. The CDR3 sequence is CASSLGVTGNTEAFF. The CDR3 DNA reads as TGTGCCAGCAGCTTAGGCGTGACGGGGAACACTGAAGCTTTCTTT.